This T cell receptor beta chain was recorded in a study of T cell repertoires and HLA-DP antigens. Overall study context: Alloreactive CD4+ T cells targeted HLA-DP on transduced HeLa. Sorted CD137+CD4+ samples averaged roughly 0.2 ug DNA; pre-culture CD4+ samples, 950 to 1,500 ng.

As concerns this clone: The target antigen is unknown.

CD4+ T cells, purified by negative selection, averaged roughly 98% purity. Points from the study as a whole: Antigen presentation used HeLa cells, with total CD4+ cells responding.

Trimming left V 8 bases short and J 6 bases short, with 10 bases between. CDR3 size: 11 residues. Germline V gene data show CDR1 as WNHNN and CDR2 as SYGVQD (reference sequence). The method was immunoSEQ multiplex PCR; TCRdb's version includes in-frame clones alone and lacks a portion of them. The sample yields 85,000 to 90,000 clones, approximately 89% seen once. This chain connects TRBV10-1 to TRBJ1-1; D gene ambiguous. The receptor was isolated from a man over 45 in good health and CMV-seronegative. The sequencing input was CD4+ T cells from PBMCs. Here the CDR3 reads CASPDPPEAFF. In DNA form, the CDR3 reads TGCGCCAGCCCGGATCCGCCTGAAGCTTTCTTT.